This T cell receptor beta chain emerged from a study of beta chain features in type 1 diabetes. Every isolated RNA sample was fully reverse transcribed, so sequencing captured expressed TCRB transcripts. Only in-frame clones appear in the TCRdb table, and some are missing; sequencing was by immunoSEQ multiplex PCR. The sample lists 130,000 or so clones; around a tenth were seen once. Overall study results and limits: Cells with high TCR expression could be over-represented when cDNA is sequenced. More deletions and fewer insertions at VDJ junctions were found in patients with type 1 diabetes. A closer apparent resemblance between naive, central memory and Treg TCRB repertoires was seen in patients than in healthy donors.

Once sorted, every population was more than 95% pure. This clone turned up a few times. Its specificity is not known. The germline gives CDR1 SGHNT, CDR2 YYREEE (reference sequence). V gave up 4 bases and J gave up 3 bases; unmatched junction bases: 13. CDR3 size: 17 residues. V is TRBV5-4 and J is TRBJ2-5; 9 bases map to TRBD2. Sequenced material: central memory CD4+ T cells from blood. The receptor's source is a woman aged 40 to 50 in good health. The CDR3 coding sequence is TGTGCCAGCAGCCGTGGTCTTGTGGTAGCGGGGGAAGAGACCCAGTACTTC. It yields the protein CASSRGLVVAGEETQYF.